The TCR beta chain under discussion was sequenced for a study of shared clonotypes between healthy human individuals. The CDR3 length is 17 residues. Germline CDR1 and CDR2: SGHRS and YFSETQ. The V end lost 0 bases, the J end lost 5 bases, and 18 bases lay between the germline ends. Assay: immunoSEQ multiplex PCR; the TCRdb copy retains only in-frame clones and omits some. Of roughly 2 million clones listed, approximately 96% are singletons. This clonotype was sampled from a man aged 18 to 30 in good health. The sample taken for sequencing was naive CD4+ T cells sorted from blood. Noted subset: CD45RA+ positively selected. V is TRBV5-1 and J is TRBJ2-1; unclear D gene. The CDR3 protein is CASSLDSGGTPNNEQFF. The CDR3 DNA sequence: TGCGCCAGCAGCTTGGACTCTGGCGGAACACCAAACAATGAGCAGTTCTTC.